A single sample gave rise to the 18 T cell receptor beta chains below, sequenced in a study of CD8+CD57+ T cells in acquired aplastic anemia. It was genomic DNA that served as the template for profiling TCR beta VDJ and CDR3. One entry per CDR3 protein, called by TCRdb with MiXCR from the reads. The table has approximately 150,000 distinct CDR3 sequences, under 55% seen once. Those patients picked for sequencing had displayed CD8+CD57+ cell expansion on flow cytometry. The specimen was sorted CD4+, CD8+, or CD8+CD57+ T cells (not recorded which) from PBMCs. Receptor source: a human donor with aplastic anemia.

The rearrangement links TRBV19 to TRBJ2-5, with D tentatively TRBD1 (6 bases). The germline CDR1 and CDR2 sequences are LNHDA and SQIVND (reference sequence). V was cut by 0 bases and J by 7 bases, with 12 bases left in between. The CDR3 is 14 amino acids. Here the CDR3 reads CASSIDRQARTQYF. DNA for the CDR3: TGTGCCAGTAGTATAGATCGACAGGCTAGGACCCAGTACTTC. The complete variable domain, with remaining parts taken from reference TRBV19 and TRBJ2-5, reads DGGITQSPKYLFRKEGQNVTLSCEQNLNHDAMYWYRQDPGQGLRLIYYSQIVNDFQKGDIAEGYSVSREKKESFPLTVTSAQKNPTAFYLCASSIDRQARTQYFGPGTRLLVL.

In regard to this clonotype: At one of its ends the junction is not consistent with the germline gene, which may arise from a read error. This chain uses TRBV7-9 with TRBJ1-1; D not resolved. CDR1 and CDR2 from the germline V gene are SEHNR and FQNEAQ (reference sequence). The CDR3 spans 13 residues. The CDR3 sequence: CASSWTGYTEAFF. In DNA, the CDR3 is TGTGCCAGCAGCTGGACTGGATACACTGAGGCTTTCTTT.

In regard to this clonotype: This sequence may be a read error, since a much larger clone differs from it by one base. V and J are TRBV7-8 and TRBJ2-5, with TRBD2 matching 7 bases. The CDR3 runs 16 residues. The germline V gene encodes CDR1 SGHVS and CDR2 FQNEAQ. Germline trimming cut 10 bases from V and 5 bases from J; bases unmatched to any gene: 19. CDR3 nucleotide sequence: TGTGCCAACACTCTGGTACTAGCGTGGGGTCAGGAGACCCAGTACTTC. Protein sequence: CANTLVLAWGQETQYF.

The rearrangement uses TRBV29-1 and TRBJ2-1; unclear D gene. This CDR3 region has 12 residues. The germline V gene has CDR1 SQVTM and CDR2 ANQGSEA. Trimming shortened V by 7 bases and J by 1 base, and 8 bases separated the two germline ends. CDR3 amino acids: CSGERSYNEQFF. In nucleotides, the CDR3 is TGCAGCGGTGAGAGATCCTACAATGAGCAGTTCTTC.

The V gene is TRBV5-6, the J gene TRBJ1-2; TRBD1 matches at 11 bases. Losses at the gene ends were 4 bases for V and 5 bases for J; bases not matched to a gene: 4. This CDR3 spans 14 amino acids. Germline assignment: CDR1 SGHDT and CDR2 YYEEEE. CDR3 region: CASSQGQGAYGYTF. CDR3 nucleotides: TGTGCCAGCAGCCAAGGACAGGGGGCGTATGGCTACACCTTC.

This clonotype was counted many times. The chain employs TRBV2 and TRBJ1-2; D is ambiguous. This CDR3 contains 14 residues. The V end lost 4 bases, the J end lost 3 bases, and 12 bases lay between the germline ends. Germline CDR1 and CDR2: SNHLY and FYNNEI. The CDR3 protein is CASSARTGDYGYTF. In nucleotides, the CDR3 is TGTGCCAGCAGTGCCAGAACGGGAGACTATGGCTACACCTTC.

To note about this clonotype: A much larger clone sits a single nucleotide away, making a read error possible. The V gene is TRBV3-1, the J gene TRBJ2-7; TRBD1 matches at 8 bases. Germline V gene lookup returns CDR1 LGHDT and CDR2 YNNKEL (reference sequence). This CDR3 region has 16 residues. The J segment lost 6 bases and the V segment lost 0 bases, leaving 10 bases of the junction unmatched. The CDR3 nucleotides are TGTGCCAGCAGCCAAGAATCCCGGACAGGGAGCTGCGAGCAGTACTTC. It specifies CASSQESRTGSCEQYF.

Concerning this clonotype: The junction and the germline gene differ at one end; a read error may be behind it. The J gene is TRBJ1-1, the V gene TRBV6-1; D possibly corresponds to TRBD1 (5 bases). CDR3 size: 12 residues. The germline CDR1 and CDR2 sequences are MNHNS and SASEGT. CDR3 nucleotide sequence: TGTGCCAGCAGTCCAGGGTCTACTGAAACTTTCTTT. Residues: CASSPGSTETFF.

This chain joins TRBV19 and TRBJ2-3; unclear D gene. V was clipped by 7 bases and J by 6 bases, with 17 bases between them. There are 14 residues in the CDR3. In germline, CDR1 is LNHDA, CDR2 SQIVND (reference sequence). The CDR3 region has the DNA TGTGCCAGTATGGACCGGAAGACCTCCGATACGCAGTATTTT. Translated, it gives CASMDRKTSDTQYF.

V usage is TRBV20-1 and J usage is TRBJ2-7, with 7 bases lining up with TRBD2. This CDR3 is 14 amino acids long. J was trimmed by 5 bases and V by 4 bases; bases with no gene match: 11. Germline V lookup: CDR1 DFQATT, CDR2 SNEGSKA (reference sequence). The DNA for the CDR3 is TGCAGTGCTACCCGGGCGGGAGTGTCTAACGAGCAGTACTTC. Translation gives CSATRAGVSNEQYF.

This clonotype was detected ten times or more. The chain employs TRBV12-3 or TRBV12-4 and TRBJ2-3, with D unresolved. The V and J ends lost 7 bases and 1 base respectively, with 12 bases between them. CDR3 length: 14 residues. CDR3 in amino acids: CASTSMAGTDTQYF. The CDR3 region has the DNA TGTGCCAGCACCTCTATGGCAGGCACAGATACGCAGTATTTT.

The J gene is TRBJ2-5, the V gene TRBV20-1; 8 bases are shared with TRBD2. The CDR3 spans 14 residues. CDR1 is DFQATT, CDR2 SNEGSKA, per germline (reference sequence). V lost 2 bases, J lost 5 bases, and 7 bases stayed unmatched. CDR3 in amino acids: CSARTGGPAETQYF. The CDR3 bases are TGCAGTGCTAGAACGGGGGGGCCAGCGGAGACCCAGTACTTC.

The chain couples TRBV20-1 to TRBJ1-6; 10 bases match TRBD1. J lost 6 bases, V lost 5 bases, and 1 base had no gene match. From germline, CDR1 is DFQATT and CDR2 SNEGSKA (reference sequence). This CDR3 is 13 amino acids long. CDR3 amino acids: CSADRGPNSPLHF. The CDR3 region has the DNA TGCAGTGCTGACAGGGGGCCTAATTCACCCCTCCACTTT.

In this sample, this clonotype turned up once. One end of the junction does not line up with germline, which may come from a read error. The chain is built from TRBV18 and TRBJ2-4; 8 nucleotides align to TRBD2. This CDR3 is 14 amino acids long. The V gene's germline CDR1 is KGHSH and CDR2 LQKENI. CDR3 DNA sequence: TGCGCCAGCTCAGCGGGGGTAGCCAAAAACATTCAGTACTTC. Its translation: CASSAGVAKNIQYF.

The CDR3 is CAISELSGGGTDTQYF. CDR3 coding DNA: TGTGCCATCAGTGAACTTAGCGGCGGTGGCACAGATACGCAGTATTTT. This chain uses TRBV10-3 with TRBJ2-3; D may be TRBD2 (6 bases). Germline V gene data show CDR1 as ENHRY and CDR2 as SYGVKD. The CDR3 is 16 residues long. V gave up 3 bases and J gave up 1 base, with 14 bases separating them.

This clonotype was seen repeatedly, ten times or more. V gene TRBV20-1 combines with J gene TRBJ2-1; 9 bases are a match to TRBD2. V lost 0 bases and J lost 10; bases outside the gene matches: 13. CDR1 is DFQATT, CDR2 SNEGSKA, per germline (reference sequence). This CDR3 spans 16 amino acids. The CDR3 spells CSARDPLAGGAGEQFF. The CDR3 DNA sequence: TGCAGTGCTAGAGATCCGCTGGCGGGGGGGGCTGGAGAGCAGTTCTTC.

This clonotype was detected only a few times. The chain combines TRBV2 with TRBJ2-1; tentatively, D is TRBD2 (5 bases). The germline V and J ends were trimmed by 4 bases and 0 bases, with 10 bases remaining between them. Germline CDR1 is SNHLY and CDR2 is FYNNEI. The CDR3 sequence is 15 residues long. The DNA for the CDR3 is TGTGCCAGCAGTGTGGGGAGAGTCTCCTACAATGAGCAGTTCTTC. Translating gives CASSVGRVSYNEQFF.

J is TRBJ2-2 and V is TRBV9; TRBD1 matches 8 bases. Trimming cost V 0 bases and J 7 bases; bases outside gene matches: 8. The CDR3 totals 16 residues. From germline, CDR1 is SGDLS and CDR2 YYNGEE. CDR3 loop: CASSVVDRVPGGELFF. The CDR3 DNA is TGTGCCAGCAGCGTAGTGGACAGGGTACCAGGCGGGGAGCTGTTTTTT.